A selection of T cell receptor beta chains follows, all from one sample in a study of vaccination and CD4 T cells after COVID-19. TCRdb ran MiXCR on the PCR reads and lists one entry per CDR3 protein. This table has around 19,000 distinct CDR3 sequences, nearly 50% appearing once. For these TCRs, the target antigens are not known. The sample consisted of CD4+ T cells from blood, cultured in vitro. The source of these receptors is a human donor who had recovered from COVID-19. Each CDR3 is given with its conserved first and last residue. Fields, in order: clone size, J gene, V gene, D gene, CDR3 protein, CDR3 DNA. The D gene is left open where the match is weak. Size tells how often a clone was seen (once, few, many) or the class of an expanded clone, and some rows leave it out.

>few|TRBJ1-2|TRBV23-1|TRBD1
CASSRKGARGYTF
TGCGCCAGCAGTCGCAAGGGGGCGCGGGGCTACACCTTC
>medium-sized|TRBJ2-7|TRBV10-3|TRBD1
CAISERYGTGADEQYF
TGTGCCATCAGTGAGAGGTACGGGACAGGGGCGGACGAGCAGTACTTC
>.|TRBJ1-3|TRBV10-3|.
CAITDQLGSGNTIYF
TGTGCCATCACGGACCAACTGGGCTCTGGAAACACCATATATTTT
>.|TRBJ1-3|TRBV6-1|.
CASLPGSSGNTIYF
TGTGCCAGCTTGCCCGGGAGCTCTGGAAACACCATATATTTT
>.|TRBJ1-5|TRBV24-1|.
CATSDSTAGSNQPQHF
TGTGCCACCAGTGATTCGACGGCAGGGAGCAATCAGCCCCAGCATTTT
>few|TRBJ2-5|TRBV11-2|.
CASSLGSGNQETQYF
TGTGCCAGCAGCTTGGGTTCCGGGAACCAAGAGACCCAGTACTTC
>.|TRBJ2-7|TRBV10-2|.
CASSELRRRGPGEQYF
TGCGCCAGCAGTGAATTGCGGCGGAGGGGACCGGGCGAGCAGTACTTC
>.|TRBJ1-1|TRBV20-1|TRBD1
CSATDRGDPRAEAFF
TGCAGTGCTACGGACAGGGGGGACCCCCGCGCTGAAGCTTTCTTT
>.|TRBJ1-1|TRBV30|.
CAWSYQGRTEAFF
TGTGCCTGGAGTTACCAGGGTAGAACTGAAGCTTTCTTT
>.|TRBJ2-7|TRBV30|.
CAWSPGSPNEQYF
TGTGCCTGGAGTCCCGGATCCCCGAACGAGCAGTACTTC
>.|TRBJ2-7|TRBV10-3|.
CAISDGGAYEQYF
TGTGCCATCAGTGATGGTGGGGCGTACGAGCAGTACTTC
>.|TRBJ2-2|TRBV12-3/TRBV12-4|.
CASSIRRGELFF
TGTGCCAGCAGTATACGGCGCGGGGAGCTGTTTTTT
>few|TRBJ2-7|TRBV6-5|TRBD2
CASSYALAGSYEQYF
TGTGCCAGCAGTTACGCCCTAGCGGGTTCCTACGAGCAGTACTTC
>.|TRBJ1-4|TRBV20-1|.
CSARVNSTPRGEKLFF
TGCAGTGCTAGAGTCAACTCCACCCCGCGAGGTGAAAAACTGTTTTTT
>few|TRBJ1-1|TRBV20-1|.
CSASGGVGTEAFF
TGCAGTGCTAGCGGGGGCGTCGGCACTGAAGCTTTCTTT
>.|TRBJ2-3|TRBV7-3|TRBD1
CASSLLGSGQAYTDTQYF
TGTGCCAGCAGCTTACTGGGTTCGGGACAGGCCTACACAGATACGCAGTATTTT